Presented here are 21 T cell receptor beta chains from one specimen sequenced in a study of vaccination and CD4 T cells after COVID-19. These receptors lack a known antigen. Treatment denoted: approximately 9-day PBMC culture with coronavirus spike peptide pools or control peptides (ViraFEST assay). The Oncomine TCR Beta short-read assay generated sequence data from the DNA of cultured CD4+ T cells. TCRdb ran MiXCR on the PCR reads and lists one entry per CDR3 protein. The repertoire holds 6,000 to 8,000 distinct CDR3 sequences, over 20% seen once, with more than 7% in the top ten. Here the sequenced sample was CD4+ T cells from blood, cultured in vitro, taken after SARS-CoV-2 vaccination. These receptors were collected from a human donor who had recovered from COVID-19.

This clonotype appeared a few times. The chain uses TRBV27 and TRBJ2-3; TRBD2 matches at 7 bases. The junction had 0 bases not matched to a gene; V was cut back by 6 bases and J by 3 bases. This CDR3 spans 12 amino acids. Germline CDR1 reads MNHEY; CDR2 reads SMNVEV (reference sequence). The CDR3 loop is CASRRGTDTQYF. CDR3 DNA sequence: TGTGCCAGCAGGCGGGGGACAGATACGCAGTATTTT.

This clonotype was seen many times. The chain couples TRBV7-6 to TRBJ2-1; no reliable D call. The CDR3 has 15 amino acids. Germline values: CDR1 SGHVS, CDR2 FNYEAQ. Between the trimmed V and J ends, which lost 1 base and 9 bases, there was a span of 16 bases. CDR3 in amino acids: CASSLVAGPLGEQFF. DNA for the CDR3: TGTGCCAGCAGCTTAGTGGCCGGACCTTTGGGTGAGCAGTTCTTC.

This clonotype is classed as medium-sized. The genes are TRBV20-1 and TRBJ2-5; 14 nucleotides line up with TRBD2. The CDR3 sequence is 14 residues long. Germline V gives CDR1 DFQATT, CDR2 SNEGSKA (reference sequence). The ends lost 6 bases at V and 6 bases at J; junction bases unmatched: 6. The CDR3, as DNA: TGCAGTGCCCCGACTAGCGGGGGGGATAAGACCCAGTACTTC. Encoded protein: CSAPTSGGDKTQYF.

This clonotype is termed medium-sized. The chain combines TRBV6-5 with TRBJ1-5; D uncertain. From germline, CDR1 is MNHEY and CDR2 SVGAGI. The CDR3 contains 13 residues. V was trimmed by 2 bases and J by 3 bases, leaving 5 bases between them. Here the CDR3 reads CASSYGINQPQHF. The CDR3 bases are TGTGCCAGCAGTTACGGGATCAATCAGCCCCAGCATTTT.

This clonotype was detected many times. The V gene is TRBV20-1, the J gene TRBJ2-3; 10 nucleotides align to TRBD2. V was clipped by 0 bases and J by 1 base; unmatched bases: 4. This CDR3 is 16 amino acids long. Germline V gives CDR1 DFQATT, CDR2 SNEGSKA (reference sequence). CDR3 sequence (DNA): TGCAGTGCTAGAGATGGACTAGCGGAGGGCACAGATACGCAGTATTTT. It translates to CSARDGLAEGTDTQYF.

By sample fraction, this clonotype is medium-sized. V gene TRBV19 combines with J gene TRBJ2-5; 8 bases fit TRBD2. The CDR3 extends over 17 amino acids. V gave up 3 bases and J gave up 9 bases; unmatched junction bases: 18. The germline CDR1 and CDR2 sequences are LNHDA and SQIVND (reference sequence). CDR3: CASSMGSAGETRSSQYF. Here the CDR3 DNA reads TGTGCCAGTAGTATGGGATCAGCGGGGGAGACCCGTTCGTCCCAGTACTTC.

Only a few counts were recorded for this clonotype. J is TRBJ2-6 and V is TRBV28; D unresolved. The CDR3 is 17 amino acids. The ends were cut back, 6 bases at V and 0 bases at J, with 15 bases in the middle. Germline V gene data show CDR1 as MDHEN and CDR2 as SYDVKM. This chain's CDR3 is CASSPHYAVSGANVLTF. The CDR3 DNA reads TGTGCCAGCAGCCCGCACTACGCAGTCTCTGGGGCCAACGTCCTGACTTTC.

The chain couples TRBV3-1 to TRBJ1-6; D unclear. Trimming cost V 0 bases and J 9 bases, with 12 bases left between them. Per the germline V gene, CDR1 is LGHDT and CDR2 is YNNKEL (reference sequence). This CDR3 comprises 15 residues. The DNA of the CDR3 is TGTGCCAGCAGCCAAGAGGGAGGAGGCAGTTCACCCCTCCACTTT. This codes for CASSQEGGGSSPLHF. Together with reference TRBV3-1 and TRBJ1-6, the CDR3 gives the full variable domain: DTAVSQTPKYLVTQMGNDKSIKCEQNLGHDTMYWYKQDSKKFLKIMFSYNNKELIINETVPNRFSPKSPDKAHLNLHINSLELGDSAVYFCASSQEGGGSSPLHFGNGTRLTVT.

This clonotype was seen more than once but under ten times. J is TRBJ2-7 and V is TRBV20-1, with TRBD1 as a possible D gene (6 bases). The V and J ends lost 2 bases and 2 bases respectively, with 16 bases between them. This CDR3 is 15 amino acids long. Germline V lookup: CDR1 DFQATT, CDR2 SNEGSKA (reference sequence). The DNA of the CDR3 is TGCAGTGCTAGACACCAGTCCAGGGGCCCCTACGAGCAGTACTTC. This gives the protein CSARHQSRGPYEQYF.

The chain couples TRBV27 to TRBJ1-2; the match to TRBD1 covers 9 bases. Germline CDR1 is MNHEY and CDR2 is SMNVEV (reference sequence). The V and J ends lost 5 bases and 3 bases, in that order; junction bases with no gene match: 1. The CDR3 has 13 amino acids. The CDR3 DNA reads TGTGCCAGCAGTGGGGACAGGGACTATGGCTACACCTTC. Translated, it gives CASSGDRDYGYTF.

The chain is built from TRBV19 and TRBJ1-5; TRBD1 is a possible D gene (5 bases). The CDR3 has 16 amino acids. Per the germline V gene, CDR1 is LNHDA and CDR2 is SQIVND (reference sequence). Between the trimmed V and J ends, which lost 2 bases and 6 bases, there was a span of 17 bases. CDR3 sequence: CASSIRSAGTGQPQHF. The DNA for the CDR3 is TGTGCCAGTAGTATAAGGTCGGCAGGGACGGGTCAGCCCCAGCATTTT.

V gene TRBV5-1 combines with J gene TRBJ2-5, with TRBD2 as a possible D gene (8 bases). With 3 bases removed from V and 5 bases from J, the gap between germline ends came to 14 bases. Germline V gene sequence: CDR1 SGHRS, CDR2 YFSETQ. CDR3 length equals 14 residues. Here the CDR3 reads CASSSPGGGETQYF. CDR3 coding DNA: TGCGCCAGCAGCTCACCGGGAGGGGGCGAGACCCAGTACTTC.

The chain employs TRBV5-1 and TRBJ1-6; D might be TRBD1 (5 bases). The V gene's germline CDR1 is SGHRS and CDR2 YFSETQ. This CDR3 spans 17 amino acids. The germline V and J ends were trimmed by 5 bases and 10 bases, with 25 bases remaining between them. For the CDR3, the DNA is TGCGCCAGCAGAAACAAGCCACAATTAGGGGTGATATCACCCCTCCACTTT. It is translated as CASRNKPQLGVISPLHF.

This clonotype is categorized as medium-sized (0.01 to 0.1%). The J gene is TRBJ2-7, the V gene TRBV7-2; the D gene is possibly TRBD1 (6 bases). Trimming left V 3 bases short and J 5 bases short, with 14 bases between. In germline, CDR1 is SGHTA, CDR2 FQGNSA. The CDR3 totals 14 residues. CDR3 nucleotide sequence: TGTGCCAGCAGCTTCCGACAGGTGAGGGACGAGCAGTACTTC. Amino acid sequence: CASSFRQVRDEQYF.

This clonotype was counted only a few times. V usage is TRBV19 and J usage is TRBJ1-5, with D perhaps matching TRBD1 (5 bases). Germline V gene sequence: CDR1 LNHDA, CDR2 SQIVND (reference sequence). This CDR3 region has 15 residues. Trimming shortened V by 8 bases and J by 4 bases, and 18 bases separated the two germline ends. The CDR3 DNA reads as TGTGCCAGTGGCCCTTTTGACGACAGAAATCAGCCCCAGCATTTT. Its translation is CASGPFDDRNQPQHF.

This clonotype was seen a handful of times. The chain couples TRBV7-9 to TRBJ2-3; 9 bases are shared with TRBD2. The V gene end was trimmed by 6 bases and the J gene end by 0 bases; junction bases not matched to a gene: 7. Germline V gene sequence: CDR1 SEHNR, CDR2 FQNEAQ (reference sequence). This CDR3 is 16 amino acids long. This CDR3 is CASSNSGRMSTDTQYF. CDR3 DNA sequence: TGTGCCAGCAGTAATAGCGGGAGAATGAGCACAGATACGCAGTATTTT.

A few counts support this clonotype. The chain recombines TRBV10-3 with TRBJ2-1, with TRBD2 identical over 10 bases. The J segment lost 7 bases and the V segment lost 2 bases, leaving 8 bases of the junction unmatched. In germline, CDR1 is ENHRY, CDR2 SYGVKD. The CDR3 consists of 16 residues. In DNA form, the CDR3 reads TGTGCCATCAGTGAGGGGGCTAGCGGGAGCATGAATGAGCAGTTCTTC. Translated, it gives CAISEGASGSMNEQFF.

The chain couples TRBV11-3 to TRBJ2-3, with D perhaps matching TRBD2 (7 bases). V was pared by 3 bases and J by 2 bases, with 15 bases between. This CDR3 has 16 amino acids. CDR1 is SGHNT, CDR2 YENEEA, per germline. This CDR3 reads CASSFWGGPDTDTQYF. The CDR3 region has the DNA TGTGCCAGCAGCTTCTGGGGGGGGCCGGACACAGATACGCAGTATTTT.

This chain uses TRBV6-2 or TRBV6-3 with TRBJ1-1; D gene uncertain. CDR3 size: 14 residues. V was cut by 0 bases and J by 1 base, with 6 bases left in between. Germline V gene lookup returns CDR1 MNHEY and CDR2 SVGEGT. The CDR3 bases are TGTGCCAGCAGTTACTCCAGGACGAACACTGAAGCTTTCTTT. It is translated as CASSYSRTNTEAFF.

CDR3 region: CATSGPGGQGRENTEAFF. The CDR3 nucleotides read TGTGCCACCAGTGGACCGGGGGGCCAGGGGCGGGAGAACACTGAAGCTTTCTTT. V usage is TRBV24-1 and J usage is TRBJ1-1, with TRBD1 as a possible D gene (6 bases). Germline V gene data show CDR1 as KGHDR and CDR2 as SFDVKD. Trimming took 5 bases from V and 1 from J, leaving 22 bases between them. CDR3 length equals 18 residues.

The V call is TRBV5-1, the J call TRBJ1-2; 8 nucleotides align to TRBD1. The V gene's germline CDR1 is SGHRS and CDR2 YFSETQ. The trim removed 4 bases at V and 3 bases at J, leaving 8 bases unmatched. This CDR3 contains 15 residues. DNA of the CDR3: TGCGCCAGCAGCACAGGACAGGGAACTGACTATGGCTACACCTTC. Amino acids: CASSTGQGTDYGYTF.